This TCR beta chain was obtained from a study of blood T cell repertoires in COVID-19. Overall study context: Acute and convalescent COVID-19 specimens originated in the United States, Italy and Spain. T cells, B-cell-depleted T cells, or PBMCs provided the cDNA or gDNA that served as material.

In germline, CDR1 is PRHDT, CDR2 FYEKMQ (reference sequence). The CDR3 length is 19 residues. Trimming removed 3 bases from V and 2 bases from J; junction bases left unmatched: 16. Authors' methods: Scientists estimated how many nucleated cells there were by amplifying reference gene primers. Assay used: immunoSEQ multiplex PCR; TCRdb lists only in-frame clones, some missing. D and trimming come from the DNA, and the V and J calls and clone size come from that table. The sample shows around 310,000 clones, over 75% of them seen only once. This receptor was taken from a woman aged 50 to 65 with active or convalescent COVID-19. This chain links TRBV13 with TRBJ2-3; TRBD2 matches at 8 bases. Sequencing was performed on peripheral blood. The CDR3 protein is CASSFTHPSLAGHTDTQYF. The CDR3 coding sequence is TGTGCCAGCAGCTTTACCCACCCTTCTCTAGCGGGTCACACAGATACGCAGTATTTT.